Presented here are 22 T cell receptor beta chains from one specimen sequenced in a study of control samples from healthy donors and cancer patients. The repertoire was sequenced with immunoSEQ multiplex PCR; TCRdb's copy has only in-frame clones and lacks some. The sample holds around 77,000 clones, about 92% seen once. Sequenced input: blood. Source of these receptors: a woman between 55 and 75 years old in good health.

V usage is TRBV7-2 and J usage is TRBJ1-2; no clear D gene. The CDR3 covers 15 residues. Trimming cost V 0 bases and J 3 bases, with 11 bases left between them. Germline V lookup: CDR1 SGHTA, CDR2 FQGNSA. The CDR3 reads CASSLAPRVDYGYTF. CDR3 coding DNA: TGTGCCAGCAGCTTAGCGCCAAGGGTGGACTATGGCTACACCTTC.

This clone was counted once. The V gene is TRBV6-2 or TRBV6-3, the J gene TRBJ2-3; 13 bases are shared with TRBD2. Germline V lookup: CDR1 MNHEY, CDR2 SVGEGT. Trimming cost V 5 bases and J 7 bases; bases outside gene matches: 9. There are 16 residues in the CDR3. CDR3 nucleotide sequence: TGTGCCAGCAGTGATACTAGCGGGAGGGCCCCGAATACGCAGTATTTT. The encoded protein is CASSDTSGRAPNTQYF.

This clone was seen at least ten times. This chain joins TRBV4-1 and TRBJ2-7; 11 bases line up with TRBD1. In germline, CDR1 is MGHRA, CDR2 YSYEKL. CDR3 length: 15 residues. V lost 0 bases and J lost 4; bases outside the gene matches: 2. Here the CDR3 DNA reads TGCGCCAGCAGCCAAGAGGGACAGGGGGAATACGAGCAGTACTTC. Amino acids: CASSQEGQGEYEQYF.

This CDR3 reads CASRGENTEAFF. The DNA for the CDR3 is TGTGCCAGTAGAGGGGAGAACACTGAAGCTTTCTTT. J is TRBJ1-1 and V is TRBV19, with a weak D call TRBD1 (5 bases). V lost 6 bases and J lost 1, with 6 bases in between. The CDR3 is 12 residues long. From germline, CDR1 is LNHDA and CDR2 SQIVND (reference sequence).

The CDR3 region is CASSSYRIDTQYF. The CDR3 DNA reads TGTGCCAGCAGCTCATACCGGATAGATACGCAGTATTTT. V and J are TRBV7-9 and TRBJ2-3; the D is unclear. V lost 4 bases, J lost 5 bases, and 10 bases lay in between. The germline CDR1 and CDR2 sequences are SEHNR and FQNEAQ (reference sequence). This CDR3 region has 13 residues.

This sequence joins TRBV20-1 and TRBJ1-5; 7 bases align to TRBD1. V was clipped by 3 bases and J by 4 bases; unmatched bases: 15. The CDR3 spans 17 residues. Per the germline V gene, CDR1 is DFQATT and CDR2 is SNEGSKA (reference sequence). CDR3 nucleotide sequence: TGCAGTGCTAGTAGCCCTGCAGCCGAGGGGGCAAATCAGCCCCAGCATTTT. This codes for CSASSPAAEGANQPQHF.

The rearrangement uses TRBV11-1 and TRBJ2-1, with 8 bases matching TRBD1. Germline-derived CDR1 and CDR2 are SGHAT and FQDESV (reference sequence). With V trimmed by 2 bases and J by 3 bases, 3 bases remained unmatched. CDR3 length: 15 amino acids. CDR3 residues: CASSLQGQDYNEQFF. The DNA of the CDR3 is TGTGCCAGCAGCTTACAGGGACAGGACTACAATGAGCAGTTCTTC.

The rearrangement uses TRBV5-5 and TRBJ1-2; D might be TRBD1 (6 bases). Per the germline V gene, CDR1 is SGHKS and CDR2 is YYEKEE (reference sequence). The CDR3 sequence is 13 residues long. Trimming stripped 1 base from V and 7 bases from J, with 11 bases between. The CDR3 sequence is CASSLFTGLGYTF. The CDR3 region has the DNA TGTGCCAGCAGCTTGTTCACAGGGCTTGGCTACACCTTC. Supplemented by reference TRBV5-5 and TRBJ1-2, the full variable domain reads DAGVTQSPTHLIKTRGQQVTLRCSPISGHKSVSWYQQVLGQGPQFIFQYYEKEERGRGNFPDRFSARQFPNYSSELNVNALLLGDSALYLCASSLFTGLGYTFGSGTRLTVV.

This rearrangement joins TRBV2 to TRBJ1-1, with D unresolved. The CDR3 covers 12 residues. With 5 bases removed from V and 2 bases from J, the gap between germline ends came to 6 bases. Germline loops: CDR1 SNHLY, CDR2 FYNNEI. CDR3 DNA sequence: TGTGCCAGCAGTTTAGAAAACACTGAAGCTTTCTTT. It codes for CASSLENTEAFF.

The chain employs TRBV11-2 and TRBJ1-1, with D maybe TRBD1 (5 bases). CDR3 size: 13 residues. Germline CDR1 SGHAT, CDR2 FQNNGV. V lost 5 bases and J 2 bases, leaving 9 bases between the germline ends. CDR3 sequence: CASSRQGNTEAFF. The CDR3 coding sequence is TGTGCCAGCAGCCGTCAGGGAAACACTGAAGCTTTCTTT.

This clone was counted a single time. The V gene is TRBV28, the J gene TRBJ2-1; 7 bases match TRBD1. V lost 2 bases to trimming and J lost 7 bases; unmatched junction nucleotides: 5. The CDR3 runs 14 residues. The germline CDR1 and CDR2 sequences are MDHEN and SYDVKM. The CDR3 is CASSLRQGWNEQFF. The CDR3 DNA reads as TGTGCCAGCAGTTTAAGACAGGGTTGGAATGAGCAGTTCTTC.

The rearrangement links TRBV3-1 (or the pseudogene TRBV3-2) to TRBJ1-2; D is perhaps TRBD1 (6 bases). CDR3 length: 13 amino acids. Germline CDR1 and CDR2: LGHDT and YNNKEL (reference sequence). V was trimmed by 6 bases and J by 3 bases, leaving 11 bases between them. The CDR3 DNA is TGTGCCAGCAGGGGAGGGGGAGACTATGGCTACACCTTC. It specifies CASRGGGDYGYTF.

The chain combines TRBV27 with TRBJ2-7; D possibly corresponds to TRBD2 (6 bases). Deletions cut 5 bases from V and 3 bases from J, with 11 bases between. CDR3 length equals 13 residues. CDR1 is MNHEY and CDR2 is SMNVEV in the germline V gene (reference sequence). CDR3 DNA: TGTGCCAGCAGTCGGGGGTTAATCTACGAGCAGTACTTC. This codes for CASSRGLIYEQYF.

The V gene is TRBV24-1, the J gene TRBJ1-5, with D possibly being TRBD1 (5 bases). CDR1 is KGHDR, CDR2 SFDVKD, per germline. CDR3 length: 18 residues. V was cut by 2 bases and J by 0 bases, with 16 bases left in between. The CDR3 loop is CATSDSHRDGYSNQPQHF. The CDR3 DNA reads TGTGCCACCAGTGATTCGCACCGGGACGGCTATAGCAATCAGCCCCAGCATTTT.

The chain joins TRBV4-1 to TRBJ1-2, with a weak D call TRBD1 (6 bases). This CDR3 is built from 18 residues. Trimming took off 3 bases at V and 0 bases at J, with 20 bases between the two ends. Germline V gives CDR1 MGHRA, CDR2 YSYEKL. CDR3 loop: CASSHVSVRGSTNYGYTF. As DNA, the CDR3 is TGCGCCAGCAGCCATGTATCTGTCAGGGGAAGTACTAACTATGGCTACACCTTC.

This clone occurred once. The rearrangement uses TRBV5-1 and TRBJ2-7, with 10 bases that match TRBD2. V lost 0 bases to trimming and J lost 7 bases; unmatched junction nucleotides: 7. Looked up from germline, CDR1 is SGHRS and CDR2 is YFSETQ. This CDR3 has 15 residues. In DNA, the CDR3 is TGCGCCAGCAGCTTGGGTCCTAGCGGGAGTCGAGAGCAGTACTTC. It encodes CASSLGPSGSREQYF. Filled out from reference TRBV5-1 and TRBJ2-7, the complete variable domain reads KAGVTQTPRYLIKTRGQQVTLSCSPISGHRSVSWYQQTPGQGLQFLFEYFSETQRNKGNFPGRFSGRQFSNSRSEMNVSTLELGDSALYLCASSLGPSGSREQYFGPGTRLTVT.

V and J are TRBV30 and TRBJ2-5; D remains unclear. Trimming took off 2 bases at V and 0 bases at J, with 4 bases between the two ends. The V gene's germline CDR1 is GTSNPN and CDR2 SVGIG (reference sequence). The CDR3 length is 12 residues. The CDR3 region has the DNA TGTGCCTGGAGTCGGGACCAAGAGACCCAGTACTTC. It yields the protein CAWSRDQETQYF. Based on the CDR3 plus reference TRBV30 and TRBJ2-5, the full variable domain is SQTIHQWPATLVQPVGSPLSLECTVEGTSNPNLYWYRQAAGRGLQLLFYSVGIGQISSEVPQNLSASRPQDRQFILSSKKLLLSDSGFYLCAWSRDQETQYFGPGTRLLVL.

CDR3: CASSPQVGNTEAFF. In DNA, the CDR3 is TGCGCCAGCAGCCCGCAGGTGGGGAACACTGAAGCTTTCTTT. The chain combines TRBV5-1 with TRBJ1-1; D is unclear. Looked up from germline, CDR1 is SGHRS and CDR2 is YFSETQ. Trimming removed 4 bases at V and 1 base at J, with 11 bases between. This CDR3 contains 14 residues. Together with reference TRBV5-1 and TRBJ1-1, the CDR3 gives the full variable domain: KAGVTQTPRYLIKTRGQQVTLSCSPISGHRSVSWYQQTPGQGLQFLFEYFSETQRNKGNFPGRFSGRQFSNSRSEMNVSTLELGDSALYLCASSPQVGNTEAFFGQGTRLTVV.

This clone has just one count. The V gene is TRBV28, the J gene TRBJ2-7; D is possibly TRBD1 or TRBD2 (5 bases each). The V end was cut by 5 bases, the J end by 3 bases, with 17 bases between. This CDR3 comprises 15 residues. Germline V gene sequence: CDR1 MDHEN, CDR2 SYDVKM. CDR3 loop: CASSPWDRRNYEQYF. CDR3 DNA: TGTGCCAGCAGTCCCTGGGACCGGAGGAACTACGAGCAGTACTTC.

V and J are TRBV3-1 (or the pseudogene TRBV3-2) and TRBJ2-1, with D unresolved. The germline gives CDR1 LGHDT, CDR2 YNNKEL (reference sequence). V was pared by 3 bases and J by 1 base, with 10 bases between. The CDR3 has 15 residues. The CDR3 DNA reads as TGTGCCAGCAGCCATCCTAGTGGGTCCTACAATGAGCAGTTCTTC. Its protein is CASSHPSGSYNEQFF.

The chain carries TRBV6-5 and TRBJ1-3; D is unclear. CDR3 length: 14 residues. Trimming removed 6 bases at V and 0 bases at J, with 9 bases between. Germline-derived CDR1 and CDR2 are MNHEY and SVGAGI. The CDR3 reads CASRQQSSGNTIYF. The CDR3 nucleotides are TGTGCCAGCAGGCAACAGAGCTCTGGAAACACCATATATTTT.

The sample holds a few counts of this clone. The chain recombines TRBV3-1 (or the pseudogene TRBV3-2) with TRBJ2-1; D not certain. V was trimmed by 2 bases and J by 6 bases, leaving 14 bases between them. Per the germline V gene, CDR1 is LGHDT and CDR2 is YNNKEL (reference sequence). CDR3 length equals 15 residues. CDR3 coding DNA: TGTGCCAGCAGCCAATTCGGAGCAGTGGTCAATGAGCAGTTCTTC. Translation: CASSQFGAVVNEQFF.